A single sample is the source of the 8 T cell receptor beta chains below, sequenced in a study of shared clonotypes between healthy human individuals. The table came from immunoSEQ multiplex PCR; TCRdb's copy has only in-frame clones and leaves some out. The table records fewer than 1.8 million clones, around 98.5% of them present only once. Sequencing was done on a sample of naive CD4+ T cells sorted from blood. The subset was: CD45RA+ positively selected. The origin of the receptors is a man in his thirties or forties in good health.

The V gene is TRBV2, the J gene TRBJ2-1; D gene unclear. The CDR3 covers 13 residues. CDR1 is SNHLY and CDR2 is FYNNEI in the germline V gene. With 2 bases removed from V and 7 bases from J, the gap between germline ends came to 9 bases. CDR3 in DNA: TGTGCCAGCAGTGAACCCGGGTCAAATGAGCAGTTCTTC. Residues: CASSEPGSNEQFF.

V is TRBV5-1 and J is TRBJ1-4; D is undetermined. This CDR3 comprises 14 residues. V was pared by 5 bases and J by 8 bases, with 16 bases between. Germline V CDR1 and CDR2: SGHRS, YFSETQ. CDR3 coding DNA: TGCGCCAGCAGTTCCTGGTCCGGCGGGGAAAAACTGTTTTTT. It encodes CASSSWSGGEKLFF.

The rearrangement joins TRBV7-2 to TRBJ2-3; D gene ambiguous. The CDR3 loop spans 17 amino acids. Trimming left V 2 bases short and J 2 bases short, with 17 bases between. Germline loops: CDR1 SGHTA, CDR2 FQGNSA. CDR3 coding DNA: TGTGCCAGCAGCTTAAGGCCTCAGCAATCGGACACAGATACGCAGTATTTT. This sequence encodes CASSLRPQQSDTDTQYF.

The chain recombines TRBV27 with TRBJ2-1, with TRBD2 matching over 11 bases. Germline CDR1 is MNHEY and CDR2 is SMNVEV (reference sequence). The CDR3 contains 14 residues. V shed 8 bases and J 7 bases; nucleotides not matched to a gene: 7. CDR3 coding DNA: TGTGCCAGCCATTTAGCGGGAGGGCCGAATGAGCAGTTCTTC. It yields the protein CASHLAGGPNEQFF.

This chain connects TRBV5-5 to TRBJ2-5, with unresolved D. The V gene lost 4 bases and the J gene lost 5 bases, with 12 bases spanning the gap. There are 13 residues in the CDR3. Per germline, CDR1 SGHKS and CDR2 YYEKEE (reference sequence). The CDR3 sequence is CASSPDLYETQYF. The CDR3 nucleotides read TGTGCCAGCAGCCCGGACCTGTATGAGACCCAGTACTTC.

The chain couples TRBV6-5 to TRBJ2-7, with D perhaps being TRBD1 or TRBD2 (5 bases each). The germline V and J ends were trimmed by 7 bases and 5 bases, with 9 bases remaining between them. The CDR3 runs 11 residues. Germline assignment: CDR1 MNHEY and CDR2 SVGAGI. DNA of the CDR3: TGTGCCAGCACCGGGACCAACGAGCAGTACTTC. Encoded protein: CASTGTNEQYF.

The chain joins TRBV18 to TRBJ2-7; D not certain. The germline gives CDR1 KGHSH, CDR2 LQKENI. The CDR3 covers 14 residues. Trimming shortened V by 2 bases and J by 7 bases, and 15 bases separated the two germline ends. CDR3 protein: CASSPEYSSWEQYF. CDR3 DNA: TGTGCCAGCTCACCAGAATACAGCAGTTGGGAGCAGTACTTC.

As DNA, the CDR3 is TGCGCCAGCAGCTTGTGGGGGGCAGAATACAATGAGCAGTTCTTC. As protein: CASSLWGAEYNEQFF. V and J are TRBV5-1 and TRBJ2-1; D possibly matches TRBD1 or TRBD2 (6 bases each). The CDR3 has 15 amino acids. Germline CDR1 is SGHRS and CDR2 is YFSETQ. The V end was cut by 1 base, the J end by 4 bases, with 12 bases between.